This paragraph covers one TCR beta chain sequence. Its target is unknown. The entry originates in a study of T cells in tumors after PD-1 blockade. Study in general: A subset received ongoing vismodegib 150 mg daily alongside anti-PD-1 therapy.

The CDR3 has 14 residues. Germline CDR1 reads SGHNT; CDR2 reads YENEEA. The V gene lost 4 bases and the J gene lost 14 bases, with 18 bases spanning the gap. Study-wide findings and caveats: Peripheral recruitment is suggested, as some novel exhausted tumor clones were in pre-treatment blood.

Site-matched primary tumor biopsies were taken before and after PD-1 blockade. The method was immunoSEQ multiplex PCR; TCRdb's version includes in-frame clones alone and lacks a portion of them. The sample lists over 10,000 clones, roughly 63% seen once, with roughly 15% in the top ten. Sequencing was performed on tumor tissue, taken before anti-PD-1 treatment. This sequence originates from a human donor with basal cell carcinoma. The V and J genes are TRBV11-3 and TRBJ1-6; D is unresolved. CDR3 amino acids: CASSSRGEWNTLHF. The CDR3 DNA reads as TGTGCCAGCAGCTCCCGGGGAGAGTGGAATACCCTCCACTTT.